This entry concerns a single T cell receptor beta chain. The CDR3 runs to 13 residues. The germline V gene encodes CDR1 ENHRY and CDR2 SYGVKD. V gave up 5 bases and J gave up 6 bases; unmatched junction bases: 6. These data come from a study of shared clonotypes between healthy human individuals. Measured with immunoSEQ multiplex PCR; TCRdb has only the in-frame clones, and not every one. The table records about 2 million clones, over 85% of them present only once. The rearrangement links TRBV10-3 to TRBJ1-2; the match to TRBD1 covers 7 bases. This TCR came from a young man in good health. Material: naive CD4+ T cells sorted from blood. Sample subset: CD45RA+ positively selected. The CDR3 region is CAISTGTENGYTF. CDR3 sequence (DNA): TGTGCCATCAGTACCGGGACAGAAAATGGCTACACCTTC.